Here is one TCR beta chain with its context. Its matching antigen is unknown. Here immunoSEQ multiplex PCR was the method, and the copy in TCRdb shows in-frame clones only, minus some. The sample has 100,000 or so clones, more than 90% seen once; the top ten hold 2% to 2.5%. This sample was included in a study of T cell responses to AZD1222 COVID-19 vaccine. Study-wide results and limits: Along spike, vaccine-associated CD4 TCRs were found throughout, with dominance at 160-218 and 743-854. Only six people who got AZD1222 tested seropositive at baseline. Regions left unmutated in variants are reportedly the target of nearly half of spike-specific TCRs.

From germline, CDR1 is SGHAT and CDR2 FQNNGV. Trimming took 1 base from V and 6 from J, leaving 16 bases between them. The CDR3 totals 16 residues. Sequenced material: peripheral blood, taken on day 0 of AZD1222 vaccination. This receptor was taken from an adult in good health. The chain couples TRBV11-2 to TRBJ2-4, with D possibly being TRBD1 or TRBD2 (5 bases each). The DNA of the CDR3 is TGTGCCAGCAGCTTAGCAGGGACGTTATGGGGAAACATTCAGTACTTC. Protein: CASSLAGTLWGNIQYF. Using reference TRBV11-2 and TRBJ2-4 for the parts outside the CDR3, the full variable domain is EAGVAQSPRYKIIEKRQSVAFWCNPISGHATLYWYQQILGQGPKLLIQFQNNGVVDDSQLPKDRFSAERLKGVDSTLKIQPAKLEDSAVYLCASSLAGTLWGNIQYFGAGTRLSVL.